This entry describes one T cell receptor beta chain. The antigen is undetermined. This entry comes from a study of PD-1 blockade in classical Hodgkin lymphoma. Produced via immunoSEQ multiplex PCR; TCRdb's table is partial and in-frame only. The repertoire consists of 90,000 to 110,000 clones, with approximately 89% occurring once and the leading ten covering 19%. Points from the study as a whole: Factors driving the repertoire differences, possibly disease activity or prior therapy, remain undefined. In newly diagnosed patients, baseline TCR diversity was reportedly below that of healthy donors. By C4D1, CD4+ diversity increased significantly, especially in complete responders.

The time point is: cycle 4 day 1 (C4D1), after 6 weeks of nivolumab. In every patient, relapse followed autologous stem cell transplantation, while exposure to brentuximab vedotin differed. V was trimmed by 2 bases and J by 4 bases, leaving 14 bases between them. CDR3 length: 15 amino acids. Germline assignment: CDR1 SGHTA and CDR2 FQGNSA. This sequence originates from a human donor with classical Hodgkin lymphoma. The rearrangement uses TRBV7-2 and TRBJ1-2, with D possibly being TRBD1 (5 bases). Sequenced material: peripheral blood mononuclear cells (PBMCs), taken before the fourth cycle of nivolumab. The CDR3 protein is CASSLKGDPGYGYTF. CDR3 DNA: TGTGCCAGCAGCTTAAAAGGGGATCCCGGCTATGGCTACACCTTC.